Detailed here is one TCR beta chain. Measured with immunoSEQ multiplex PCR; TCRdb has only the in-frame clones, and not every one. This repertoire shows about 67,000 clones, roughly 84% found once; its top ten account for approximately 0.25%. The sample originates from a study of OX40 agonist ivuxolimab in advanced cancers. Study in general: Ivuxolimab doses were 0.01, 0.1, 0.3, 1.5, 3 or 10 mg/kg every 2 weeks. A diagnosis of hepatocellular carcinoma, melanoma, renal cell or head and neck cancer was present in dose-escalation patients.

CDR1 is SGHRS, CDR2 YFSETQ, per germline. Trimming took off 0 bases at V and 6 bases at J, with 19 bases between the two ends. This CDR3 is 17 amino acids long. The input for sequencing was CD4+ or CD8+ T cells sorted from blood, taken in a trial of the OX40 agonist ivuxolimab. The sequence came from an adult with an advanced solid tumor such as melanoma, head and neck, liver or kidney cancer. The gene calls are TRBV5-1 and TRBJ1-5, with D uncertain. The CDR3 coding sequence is TGCGCCAGCAGCTTGGATCCGTCTCCTTCGGGCATTCAGCCCCAGCATTTT. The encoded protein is CASSLDPSPSGIQPQHF.